A selection of T cell receptor beta chains follows, all from one sample in a study of T cell responses to AZD1222 COVID-19 vaccine. Generated by immunoSEQ multiplex PCR, the TCRdb table keeps only in-frame clones and is missing some. Of approximately 110,000 clones in the sample, less than 90% were seen once. The material sequenced was peripheral blood, taken on day 0 of AZD1222 vaccination. Receptor source: an adult in good health. Both conserved end residues are part of each CDR3. Fields, in order: D gene, J gene, V gene, clone size, CDR3 protein, CDR3 DNA. A D gene is named only where the DNA matches it firmly. Size tells how often a clone was seen (once, few, many) or the class of an expanded clone, and some rows leave it out.

d_call: TRBD2
j_call: TRBJ2-5
v_call: TRBV5-1
clone_size: -
cdr3_aa: CASSPPLAGGETQYF
cdr3_nt: TGCGCCAGCAGCCCCCCACTAGCGGGGGGGGAGACCCAGTACTTC

d_call: TRBD1
j_call: TRBJ1-2
v_call: TRBV7-8
clone_size: -
cdr3_aa: CASSLRQGGGYTF
cdr3_nt: TGTGCCAGCAGCTTACGACAGGGTGGAGGCTACACCTTC

d_call: -
j_call: TRBJ1-2
v_call: TRBV6-2/TRBV6-3
clone_size: once
cdr3_aa: CASSYSTGGLSGYTF
cdr3_nt: TGTGCCAGCAGTTACTCGACGGGCGGACTGAGTGGCTACACCTTC

d_call: -
j_call: TRBJ2-7
v_call: TRBV7-8
clone_size: -
cdr3_aa: CASSLGAYEQYF
cdr3_nt: TGTGCCAGCAGCTTAGGAGCGTACGAGCAGTACTTC

d_call: -
j_call: TRBJ1-1
v_call: TRBV7-8
clone_size: -
cdr3_aa: CASSLPQERGDTEAFF
cdr3_nt: TGTGCCAGCAGCTTGCCGCAGGAACGCGGAGACACTGAAGCTTTCTTT

d_call: -
j_call: TRBJ2-7
v_call: TRBV20-1
clone_size: -
cdr3_aa: CSASSGASYEQYF
cdr3_nt: TGCAGTGCTAGTAGCGGTGCCTCCTACGAGCAGTACTTC

d_call: -
j_call: TRBJ1-2
v_call: TRBV19
clone_size: -
cdr3_aa: CASSIDRYGYTF
cdr3_nt: TGTGCCAGTAGTATTGACCGCTATGGCTACACCTTC

d_call: -
j_call: TRBJ2-7
v_call: TRBV9
clone_size: -
cdr3_aa: CASSPRLSYITYEQYF
cdr3_nt: TGTGCCAGCAGCCCGCGACTCAGCTATATTACCTACGAGCAGTACTTC

d_call: TRBD1
j_call: TRBJ2-5
v_call: TRBV27
clone_size: -
cdr3_aa: CASSAARQGARLGETQYF
cdr3_nt: TGTGCCAGCAGTGCGGCTCGACAGGGGGCTAGGTTGGGAGAGACCCAGTACTTC

d_call: TRBD1
j_call: TRBJ1-5
v_call: TRBV28
clone_size: -
cdr3_aa: CASIAGQAMSNQPQHF
cdr3_nt: TGTGCCAGCATCGCCGGACAGGCCATGAGCAATCAGCCCCAGCATTTT

d_call: -
j_call: TRBJ2-2
v_call: TRBV5-5
clone_size: -
cdr3_aa: CASSLIHRVTFTGELFF
cdr3_nt: TGTGCCAGCAGCTTGATACACAGGGTGACGTTCACCGGGGAGCTGTTTTTT

d_call: -
j_call: TRBJ1-1
v_call: TRBV18
clone_size: few
cdr3_aa: CASSPSGTEAFF
cdr3_nt: TGTGCCAGCTCACCTTCGGGGACTGAAGCTTTCTTT

d_call: -
j_call: TRBJ1-2
v_call: TRBV7-9
clone_size: once
cdr3_aa: CASSLASPEVSNYGYTF
cdr3_nt: TGTGCCAGCAGCTTAGCCAGCCCAGAGGTATCTAACTATGGCTACACCTTC

d_call: -
j_call: TRBJ2-2
v_call: TRBV6-1
clone_size: medium-sized
cdr3_aa: CASSEGGDTGELFF
cdr3_nt: TGTGCCAGCAGTGAAGGAGGGGACACCGGGGAGCTGTTTTTT

d_call: -
j_call: TRBJ2-1
v_call: TRBV7-2
clone_size: -
cdr3_aa: CASSSRVNLGYNEQFF
cdr3_nt: TGTGCCAGCAGCTCCCGAGTAAACCTAGGGTACAATGAGCAGTTCTTC

d_call: -
j_call: TRBJ2-1
v_call: TRBV30
clone_size: -
cdr3_aa: CAWSVGGGQFF
cdr3_nt: TGTGCCTGGAGTGTAGGCGGCGGGCAGTTCTTC

d_call: -
j_call: TRBJ1-1
v_call: TRBV6-2/TRBV6-3
clone_size: once
cdr3_aa: CASSYSLRNTEAFF
cdr3_nt: TGTGCCAGCAGTTACTCGTTAAGAAACACTGAAGCTTTCTTT

d_call: TRBD1
j_call: TRBJ1-2
v_call: TRBV30
clone_size: -
cdr3_aa: CAWRRTGGDGYGYTF
cdr3_nt: TGTGCCTGGAGACGCACAGGGGGCGATGGATATGGCTACACCTTC

d_call: -
j_call: TRBJ1-2
v_call: TRBV7-9
clone_size: -
cdr3_aa: CASSRGEGANYGYTF
cdr3_nt: TGTGCCAGCAGCCGGGGGGAGGGAGCTAACTATGGCTACACCTTC

d_call: -
j_call: TRBJ1-2
v_call: TRBV2
clone_size: -
cdr3_aa: CASRFRDWPNYGYTF
cdr3_nt: TGTGCCAGCAGGTTCCGGGACTGGCCTAACTATGGCTACACCTTC

d_call: TRBD2
j_call: TRBJ2-7
v_call: TRBV27
clone_size: -
cdr3_aa: CASSSSSGEAPDEQYF
cdr3_nt: TGTGCCAGCAGTTCAAGTAGCGGGGAGGCCCCGGACGAGCAGTACTTC

d_call: TRBD2
j_call: TRBJ2-3
v_call: TRBV5-5
clone_size: -
cdr3_aa: CASSLASGGADTQYF
cdr3_nt: TGTGCCAGCAGCTTGGCGAGCGGGGGGGCAGATACGCAGTATTTT

d_call: -
j_call: TRBJ1-1
v_call: TRBV7-3
clone_size: -
cdr3_aa: CASSLTLQGNTEAFF
cdr3_nt: TGTGCCAGCAGCTTAACTCTACAGGGGAACACTGAAGCTTTCTTT

d_call: -
j_call: TRBJ1-3
v_call: TRBV4-1
clone_size: -
cdr3_aa: CASSQSRARSAVSSGNTIYF
cdr3_nt: TGCGCCAGCAGCCAATCCAGGGCGCGATCCGCTGTGAGCTCTGGAAACACCATATATTTT

d_call: TRBD2
j_call: TRBJ2-2
v_call: TRBV27
clone_size: -
cdr3_aa: CASSLWGGGANTGELFF
cdr3_nt: TGTGCCAGCAGTTTATGGGGCGGGGGGGCGAACACCGGGGAGCTGTTTTTT

d_call: -
j_call: TRBJ1-3
v_call: TRBV19
clone_size: -
cdr3_aa: CASSSTVISGNTIYF
cdr3_nt: TGTGCCAGTAGTTCGACAGTTATCTCTGGAAACACCATATATTTT

d_call: -
j_call: TRBJ2-7
v_call: TRBV13
clone_size: -
cdr3_aa: CASSFRSYEQYF
cdr3_nt: TGTGCCAGCAGCTTTAGGTCCTACGAGCAGTACTTC

d_call: -
j_call: TRBJ2-3
v_call: TRBV7-2
clone_size: -
cdr3_aa: CASSRGGPDTQYF
cdr3_nt: TGTGCCAGCAGCCGTGGGGGGCCAGATACGCAGTATTTT

d_call: -
j_call: TRBJ1-3
v_call: TRBV27
clone_size: -
cdr3_aa: CASSLSRQAGNTIYF
cdr3_nt: TGTGCCAGCAGTTTATCCCGCCAGGCTGGAAACACCATATATTTT

d_call: TRBD2
j_call: TRBJ2-1
v_call: TRBV5-1
clone_size: once
cdr3_aa: CASSWDRLAGGNEQFF
cdr3_nt: TGCGCCAGCAGCTGGGACCGACTAGCGGGGGGGAATGAGCAGTTCTTC

d_call: -
j_call: TRBJ2-1
v_call: TRBV21-1
clone_size: -
cdr3_aa: CASRNSDREDEQFF
cdr3_nt: TGTGCCAGCAGAAACTCCGACAGGGAGGATGAGCAGTTCTTC

d_call: TRBD1
j_call: TRBJ2-5
v_call: TRBV7-2
clone_size: -
cdr3_aa: CASSSTGGIETQYF
cdr3_nt: TGTGCCAGCAGCTCTACAGGGGGCATCGAGACCCAGTACTTC

d_call: -
j_call: TRBJ1-1
v_call: TRBV29-1
clone_size: -
cdr3_aa: CSGRDTGNTEAFF
cdr3_nt: TGCAGCGGGAGGGACACGGGGAACACTGAAGCTTTCTTT

d_call: TRBD1
j_call: TRBJ1-3
v_call: TRBV5-6
clone_size: -
cdr3_aa: CASADRVIGGNTIYF
cdr3_nt: TGTGCCAGCGCGGACAGGGTAATTGGAGGAAACACCATATATTTT

d_call: -
j_call: TRBJ1-2
v_call: TRBV7-3
clone_size: -
cdr3_aa: CASSLIPGGPAGGYTF
cdr3_nt: TGTGCCAGCAGCTTAATTCCCGGGGGCCCGGCAGGGGGCTACACCTTC

d_call: -
j_call: TRBJ1-5
v_call: TRBV9
clone_size: few
cdr3_aa: CASSVPPPRGQLDQPQHF
cdr3_nt: TGTGCCAGCAGCGTACCCCCTCCTCGGGGGCAGTTAGATCAGCCCCAGCATTTT

d_call: TRBD1
j_call: TRBJ1-3
v_call: TRBV7-9
clone_size: few
cdr3_aa: CASGPGQSSGNTIYF
cdr3_nt: TGTGCCAGCGGTCCGGGACAGTCCTCTGGAAACACCATATATTTT

d_call: -
j_call: TRBJ2-7
v_call: TRBV7-8
clone_size: -
cdr3_aa: CASSLSEVVKQYF
cdr3_nt: TGTGCCAGCAGCCTGAGTGAGGTCGTCAAGCAGTACTTC

d_call: -
j_call: TRBJ1-2
v_call: TRBV2
clone_size: -
cdr3_aa: CASTPDPNYGYTF
cdr3_nt: TGTGCCAGCACCCCGGACCCTAACTATGGCTACACCTTC

d_call: -
j_call: TRBJ2-7
v_call: TRBV2
clone_size: few
cdr3_aa: CASSVGRNYEQYF
cdr3_nt: TGTGCCAGCAGTGTCGGGCGGAACTACGAGCAGTACTTC

d_call: -
j_call: TRBJ2-5
v_call: TRBV7-9
clone_size: -
cdr3_aa: CATSRGTETQYF
cdr3_nt: TGTGCCACCTCGAGGGGAACGGAGACCCAGTACTTC

d_call: -
j_call: TRBJ2-7
v_call: TRBV7-9
clone_size: -
cdr3_aa: CASSSVWVEQYF
cdr3_nt: TGTGCCAGCAGCTCGGTGTGGGTCGAGCAGTACTTC

d_call: TRBD1
j_call: TRBJ2-1
v_call: TRBV5-1
clone_size: -
cdr3_aa: CASSPDRGNNEQFF
cdr3_nt: TGCGCCAGCAGCCCGGACAGGGGGAACAATGAGCAGTTCTTC

d_call: -
j_call: TRBJ1-4
v_call: TRBV6-5
clone_size: -
cdr3_aa: CASSPSGMSNEKLFF
cdr3_nt: TGTGCCAGCAGCCCCTCGGGGATGTCTAATGAAAAACTGTTTTTT

d_call: -
j_call: TRBJ2-7
v_call: TRBV4-1
clone_size: -
cdr3_aa: CASSQSILAGQYEQYF
cdr3_nt: TGCGCCAGCAGCCAATCCATCTTGGCAGGGCAGTACGAGCAGTACTTC

d_call: -
j_call: TRBJ1-5
v_call: TRBV7-2
clone_size: -
cdr3_aa: CASSPRFRQPQHF
cdr3_nt: TGTGCCAGCAGCCCCCGGTTTCGCCAGCCCCAGCATTTT

d_call: -
j_call: TRBJ2-2
v_call: TRBV28
clone_size: -
cdr3_aa: CASYSAGTNTGELFF
cdr3_nt: TGTGCCAGCTACTCGGCAGGGACGAACACCGGGGAGCTGTTTTTT

d_call: TRBD1
j_call: TRBJ2-7
v_call: TRBV6-5
clone_size: -
cdr3_aa: CASSYGRGYEQYF
cdr3_nt: TGTGCCAGCAGTTACGGCAGGGGGTACGAGCAGTACTTC

d_call: TRBD2
j_call: TRBJ2-1
v_call: TRBV24-1
clone_size: -
cdr3_aa: CATSDAPGVAGVYNEQFF
cdr3_nt: TGTGCCACCAGTGATGCCCCGGGGGTAGCGGGCGTGTACAATGAGCAGTTCTTC

d_call: TRBD2
j_call: TRBJ2-7
v_call: TRBV28
clone_size: once
cdr3_aa: CASSLVQLAGEGQYF
cdr3_nt: TGTGCCAGCAGTTTAGTCCAATTAGCGGGAGAGGGGCAGTACTTC

d_call: -
j_call: TRBJ1-6
v_call: TRBV7-2
clone_size: -
cdr3_aa: CASSPGPEGAHNSPLHF
cdr3_nt: TGTGCCAGCAGCCCGGGGCCAGAAGGGGCCCATAATTCACCCCTCCACTTT

d_call: -
j_call: TRBJ1-1
v_call: TRBV5-6
clone_size: -
cdr3_aa: CASSLRVTGGSHTEAFF
cdr3_nt: TGTGCCAGCAGCTTGCGGGTGACAGGAGGAAGCCACACTGAAGCTTTCTTT

d_call: TRBD1
j_call: TRBJ1-1
v_call: TRBV27
clone_size: -
cdr3_aa: CASSLLGQGHTEAFF
cdr3_nt: TGTGCCAGCAGTTTATTGGGACAGGGACACACTGAAGCTTTCTTT

d_call: -
j_call: TRBJ2-7
v_call: TRBV11-2
clone_size: -
cdr3_aa: CASSLPQDSYEQYF
cdr3_nt: TGTGCCAGCAGCTTACCTCAGGACTCCTACGAGCAGTACTTC

d_call: -
j_call: TRBJ2-3
v_call: TRBV7-3
clone_size: once
cdr3_aa: CASSLEAFTDTQYF
cdr3_nt: TGTGCCAGCAGCTTAGAGGCCTTCACAGATACGCAGTATTTT